These 19 T cell receptor beta chains originate from one sample sequenced in a study of a mutant IDH1 vaccine in newly diagnosed glioma. This table comes from immunoSEQ multiplex PCR, and its TCRdb copy is limited to in-frame clones, with some not included. This sample has about 88,000 clones, with around 80% found just once. Described time point: baseline, week 1 (first vaccination visit). The treatment: pre-vaccination baseline after standard-of-care therapy. This specimen consisted of PBMCs, obtained from a glioma patient treated with radiotherapy, temozolomide or both. The receptors here all came from a man between 40 and 49 years old with glioma. Some clones in this sample may be carry-over from other donors' samples.

This clone was seen more than once but under ten times. The V and J genes are TRBV27 and TRBJ1-5; 7 nucleotides line up with TRBD1. The V gene end was trimmed by 6 bases and the J gene end by 7 bases; junction bases not matched to a gene: 3. Germline CDR1 and CDR2: MNHEY and SMNVEV (reference sequence). The CDR3 has 12 residues. The chain's CDR3 is CASRTGRQPQHF. The CDR3 region has the DNA TGTGCCAGCAGGACAGGGCGACAGCCCCAGCATTTT.

In its sample, this clone was seen a few times. For the CDR3, the DNA is TGTGCCTGGAGTGTACTAGGGATGGAGACCCAGTACTTC. Residues: CAWSVLGMETQYF. This rearrangement joins TRBV30 to TRBJ2-5, with a tentative D call TRBD2 (5 bases). The CDR3 loop spans 13 amino acids. V lost 0 bases to trimming and J lost 5 bases, with 10 bases between them. Germline V CDR1 and CDR2: GTSNPN, SVGIG (reference sequence).

J is TRBJ1-1 and V is TRBV4-2; 8 nucleotides align to TRBD1. The junction had 8 bases not matched to a gene; V was cut back by 1 base and J by 4 bases. The CDR3 is 16 residues long. The germline gives CDR1 LGHNA, CDR2 YNFKEQ. The CDR3 DNA follows: TGTGCCAGCAGCCAAGTTTACAGGGGGGAGTCCACTGAAGCTTTCTTT. Translating gives CASSQVYRGESTEAFF.

The chain has TRBV15 and TRBJ2-7; a possible D gene is TRBD1 (5 bases). Trimming took off 0 bases at V and 5 bases at J, with 14 bases between the two ends. This CDR3 has 15 residues. Germline CDR1 LNHNV, CDR2 YYDKDF (reference sequence). The CDR3 nucleotides are TGTGCCACCAGCAGAGATCCCATCAGGGTTAACGAGCAGTACTTC. This encodes CATSRDPIRVNEQYF.

CDR3 sequence: CASSWGRLAASTDTQYF. The CDR3 DNA is TGTGCCAGCAGCTGGGGAAGACTAGCGGCTAGCACAGATACGCAGTATTTT. The rearrangement uses TRBV7-9 and TRBJ2-3; 9 nucleotides match TRBD2. The CDR3 extends over 17 amino acids. Trimming removed 4 bases from V and 0 bases from J; junction bases left unmatched: 8. Germline V gene lookup returns CDR1 SEHNR and CDR2 FQNEAQ (reference sequence). Together with reference TRBV7-9 and TRBJ2-3, the CDR3 gives the full variable domain: DTGVSQNPRHKITKRGQNVTFRCDPISEHNRLYWYRQTLGQGPEFLTYFQNEAQLEKSRLLSDRFSAERPKGSFSTLEIQRTEQGDSAMYLCASSWGRLAASTDTQYFGPGTRLTVL.

This clone appeared a single time. The chain employs TRBV5-4 and TRBJ2-4; tentatively, D is TRBD1 or TRBD2 (5 bases each). CDR1 is SGHNT, CDR2 YYREEE, per germline (reference sequence). This CDR3 has 14 residues. The V end was cut by 0 bases, the J end by 9 bases, with 13 bases between. The CDR3 protein is CASSLEPTGAIQYF. CDR3 DNA: TGTGCCAGCAGCTTGGAACCGACCGGGGCCATTCAGTACTTC.

J is TRBJ1-2 and V is TRBV5-1; a possible D gene is TRBD1 (6 bases). The germline V gene encodes CDR1 SGHRS and CDR2 YFSETQ. The CDR3 runs to 15 residues. Trimming stripped 3 bases from V and 6 bases from J, with 18 bases between. CDR3 coding DNA: TGCGCCAGCAGCTCCGGGGGCCGGAGAGGGCATGGCTACACCTTC. Its protein product is CASSSGGRRGHGYTF. The whole variable domain, filled in from reference TRBV5-1 and TRBJ1-2, reads KAGVTQTPRYLIKTRGQQVTLSCSPISGHRSVSWYQQTPGQGLQFLFEYFSETQRNKGNFPGRFSGRQFSNSRSEMNVSTLELGDSALYLCASSSGGRRGHGYTFGSGTRLTVV.

Worth noting for this clone: Distinct nucleotide sequences in the sample also encode this CDR3. The chain carries TRBV6-5 and TRBJ1-2; 9 bases line up with TRBD1. Germline V lookup: CDR1 MNHEY, CDR2 SVGAGI. The CDR3 consists of 15 residues. V was pared by 0 bases and J by 4 bases, with 3 bases of the junction left unmatched. In nucleotides, the CDR3 is TGTGCCAGCAGTTACTCGGGGACAGGGTCCTATGGCTACACCTTC. Translation: CASSYSGTGSYGYTF.

The V and J genes are TRBV15 and TRBJ2-3, with 7 positions matching TRBD2. The CDR3 runs 14 residues. The germline V gene has CDR1 LNHNV and CDR2 YYDKDF (reference sequence). V shed 0 bases, J shed 7 bases, and the junction held 4 bases outside the gene matches. This CDR3 reads CATSRDLGTNTQYF. The CDR3 bases are TGTGCCACCAGCAGAGATTTAGGGACTAATACGCAGTATTTT.

V gene TRBV10-3 combines with J gene TRBJ1-2, with D perhaps matching TRBD1 (6 bases). Trimming shortened V by 2 bases and J by 8 bases, and 18 bases separated the two germline ends. CDR3 size: 15 residues. The germline V gene encodes CDR1 ENHRY and CDR2 SYGVKD. CDR3 protein: CAISEAVSGQGGYTF. CDR3 DNA sequence: TGTGCCATCAGTGAGGCGGTATCAGGGCAGGGGGGCTACACCTTC.

The chain couples TRBV25-1 to TRBJ2-5, with 14 nucleotides matching TRBD2. CDR3 length: 16 residues. Germline V gene sequence: CDR1 MGHDK, CDR2 SYGVNS. V gave up 6 bases and J gave up 5 bases; unmatched junction bases: 8. CDR3 loop: CASSRLAGGALETQYF. The CDR3 DNA reads as TGTGCCAGCAGCCGACTAGCGGGGGGGGCCTTGGAGACCCAGTACTTC.

This clone occurred a few times. This chain joins TRBV29-1 and TRBJ1-1; D unresolved. CDR3 size: 14 residues. CDR1 is SQVTM and CDR2 is ANQGSEA in the germline V gene. The germline V and J ends were trimmed by 4 bases and 2 bases, with 14 bases remaining between them. Here the CDR3 DNA reads TGCAGCGTTGTGCAGATCTTAGTTAACACTGAAGCTTTCTTT. The encoded protein is CSVVQILVNTEAFF. The whole variable domain, filled in from reference TRBV29-1 and TRBJ1-1, reads SAVISQKPSRDICQRGTSLTIQCQVDSQVTMMFWYRQQPGQSLTLIATANQGSEATYESGFVIDKFPISRPNLTFSTLTVSNMSPEDSSIYLCSVVQILVNTEAFFGQGTRLTVV.

The chain has TRBV6-5 and TRBJ2-3; D call uncertain. V lost 5 bases, J lost 0 bases, and 9 bases lay in between. The CDR3 has 14 residues. CDR1 and CDR2 from the germline V gene are MNHEY and SVGAGI. The CDR3 loop is CASSLQISTDTQYF. The DNA for the CDR3 is TGTGCCAGCAGTCTACAGATTAGCACAGATACGCAGTATTTT.

V is TRBV4-2 and J is TRBJ1-5; D possibly corresponds to TRBD1 (5 bases). The V end lost 0 bases, the J end lost 12 bases, and 12 bases lay between the germline ends. The CDR3 loop spans 13 amino acids. Germline V lookup: CDR1 LGHNA, CDR2 YNFKEQ. The CDR3 region has the DNA TGTGCCAGCAGCCAAGAAGGTCGGGGCCTCCAGCATTTT. Translating it yields CASSQEGRGLQHF.

The chain combines TRBV6-1 with TRBJ2-3; 10 bases are a match to TRBD2. V shed 0 bases, J shed 0 bases, and the junction held 0 bases outside the gene matches. The CDR3 consists of 16 residues. Germline CDR1 is MNHNS and CDR2 is SASEGT. The CDR3 spells CASSEALAGSTDTQYF. CDR3 coding DNA: TGTGCCAGCAGTGAAGCACTAGCGGGGAGCACAGATACGCAGTATTTT.

This chain uses TRBV6-6 with TRBJ1-1, with 9 bases fitting TRBD1. Germline V lookup: CDR1 MNHNY, CDR2 SVGAGI (reference sequence). Trimming took 2 bases from V and 6 from J; bases not matched to a gene: 4. The CDR3 length is 14 residues. The chain's CDR3 is CASSYGTGPSEAFF. Written as DNA, the CDR3 is TGTGCCAGCAGTTACGGGACAGGGCCATCTGAAGCTTTCTTT.

This rearrangement joins TRBV7-9 to TRBJ1-5, with no clear D. V lost 1 base and J 4 bases, leaving 20 bases between the germline ends. From germline, CDR1 is SEHNR and CDR2 FQNEAQ (reference sequence). The CDR3 is 18 amino acids. Written as DNA, the CDR3 is TGTGCCAGCAGCTTAGGGGAAAGAGGAGGAACTGCGAATCAGCCCCAGCATTTT. Protein product: CASSLGERGGTANQPQHF.

V gene TRBV6-5 combines with J gene TRBJ1-1; D unclear. Germline V gene data show CDR1 as MNHEY and CDR2 as SVGAGI. V lost 0 bases and J lost 1, with 9 bases in between. The CDR3 has 15 residues. The CDR3 DNA is TGTGCCAGCAGTTACTCTTTCCCCAGGAACACTGAAGCTTTCTTT. It is translated as CASSYSFPRNTEAFF.

This clone was detected once. The chain couples TRBV29-1 to TRBJ2-5; no firm D call. V was pared by 5 bases and J by 2 bases, with 9 bases between. The CDR3 covers 12 residues. Germline CDR1 and CDR2: SQVTM and ANQGSEA. The CDR3 sequence: CSVRTGQETQYF. DNA of the CDR3: TGCAGCGTTAGGACGGGTCAAGAGACCCAGTACTTC.